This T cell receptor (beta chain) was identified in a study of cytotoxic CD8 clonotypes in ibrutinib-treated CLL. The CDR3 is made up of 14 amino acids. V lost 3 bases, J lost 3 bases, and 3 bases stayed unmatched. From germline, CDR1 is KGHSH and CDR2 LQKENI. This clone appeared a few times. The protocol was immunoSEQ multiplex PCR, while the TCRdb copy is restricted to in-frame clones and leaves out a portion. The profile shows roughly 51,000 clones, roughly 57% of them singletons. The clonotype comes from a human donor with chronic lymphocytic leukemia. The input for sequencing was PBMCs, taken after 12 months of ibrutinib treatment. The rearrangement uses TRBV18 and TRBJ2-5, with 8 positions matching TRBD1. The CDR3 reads CASSPLTGEETQYF. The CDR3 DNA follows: TGTGCCAGCTCACCCTTGACAGGGGAAGAGACCCAGTACTTC.